The 29 T cell receptor beta chains below were found in one sample sequenced in a study of shared clonotypes between healthy human individuals. Profiling relied on immunoSEQ multiplex PCR, and the TCRdb table lists in-frame clones only, not all of them. The sample contains roughly 500,000 clones, over 70% of which appear only once. Material for sequencing was PBMCs. These receptors all stem from a woman aged 40 to 55 in good health. Some clones in this sample may be carry-over from other donors' samples.

The chain combines TRBV28 with TRBJ1-5; TRBD1 aligns across 9 bases. V trimming: 6 bases; J trimming: 1 base; junction bases outside the gene matches: 1. Germline V gene lookup returns CDR1 MDHEN and CDR2 SYDVKM. The CDR3 has 14 residues. This CDR3 reads CASRDRGSNQPQHF. In nucleotides, the CDR3 is TGTGCCAGCAGGGACAGGGGAAGCAATCAGCCCCAGCATTTT.

The gene calls are TRBV6-7 and TRBJ2-3, with 11 bases that match TRBD1. TRBV6-7 is an ORF, with its function uncertain. There are 17 residues in the CDR3. V shed 5 bases and J 1 base; nucleotides not matched to a gene: 8. This CDR3 reads CASSEPDRGLRTDTQYF. CDR3 bases: TGTGCCAGCAGTGAACCGGACAGGGGGCTTCGCACAGATACGCAGTATTTT.

Of note for this clone: A read error may be the cause here, since a much bigger clone is one base away. The chain is built from TRBV11-2 and TRBJ1-2, with D possibly matching TRBD1 (6 bases). Trimming removed 4 bases from V and 10 bases from J, with 19 bases in between. The CDR3 runs to 14 residues. CDR1 is SGHAT, CDR2 FQNNGV, per germline. Here the CDR3 reads CASSYAGAGGDYTF. CDR3 nucleotide sequence: TGTGCCAGCAGCTATGCGGGGGCGGGCGGCGACTACACCTTC.

The V call is TRBV28, the J call TRBJ1-2, with D perhaps TRBD1 (5 bases). Germline CDR1 is MDHEN and CDR2 is SYDVKM. V lost 8 bases, J lost 0 bases, and 13 bases lay in between. The CDR3 has 14 amino acids. The CDR3, as DNA: TGTGCCAGCTCGCCGACGGGGGCTAACTATGGCTACACCTTC. Translating it yields CASSPTGANYGYTF.

This chain joins TRBV7-3 and TRBJ1-1; a possible D gene is TRBD1 (6 bases). CDR1 is SGHTA and CDR2 is FQGTGA in the germline V gene. Trimming cost V 4 bases and J 7 bases, with 13 bases left between them. This CDR3 region has 13 residues. This CDR3 reads CASSSFPDSEAFF. CDR3 coding DNA: TGTGCCAGCAGCTCTTTCCCGGACAGTGAAGCTTTCTTT.

This clone occurred many times. The V call is TRBV5-5, the J call TRBJ1-5; possible D gene TRBD1, 5 bases. The CDR3 length is 16 residues. Germline loops: CDR1 SGHKS, CDR2 YYEKEE (reference sequence). V was trimmed by 4 bases and J by 0 bases, leaving 14 bases between them. CDR3 sequence: CASSGGAANSNQPQHF. Written as DNA, the CDR3 is TGTGCCAGCAGCGGTGGGGCAGCTAATAGCAATCAGCCCCAGCATTTT.

The chain is built from TRBV19 and TRBJ2-7, with 7 bases matching TRBD2. The ends lost 3 bases at V and 4 bases at J; junction bases unmatched: 9. This CDR3 has 15 residues. Germline V gene sequence: CDR1 LNHDA, CDR2 SQIVND (reference sequence). The CDR3 is CASSIPSNGGYEQYF. CDR3 bases: TGTGCCAGTAGTATCCCCTCGAACGGGGGGTACGAGCAGTACTTC.

The chain combines TRBV28 with TRBJ2-7, with TRBD1 matching over 7 bases. Germline V CDR1 and CDR2: MDHEN, SYDVKM. J was trimmed by 2 bases and V by 7 bases; bases with no gene match: 2. CDR3 length: 12 amino acids. DNA for the CDR3: TGTGCCAGCAACAGGGGTACCTACGAGCAGTACTTC. The encoded protein is CASNRGTYEQYF. Together with reference TRBV28 and TRBJ2-7, the CDR3 gives the full variable domain: DVKVTQSSRYLVKRTGEKVFLECVQDMDHENMFWYRQDPGLGLRLIYFSYDVKMKEKGDIPEGYSVSREKKERFSLILESASTNQTSMYLCASNRGTYEQYFGPGTRLTVT.

V and J are TRBV7-2 and TRBJ1-4; D is ambiguous. V shed 1 base and J shed 1 base, with 7 bases lying between them. The CDR3 extends over 15 amino acids. Per the germline V gene, CDR1 is SGHTA and CDR2 is FQGNSA. In DNA form, the CDR3 reads TGTGCCAGCAGCTTAGGTGGCAGAACTAATGAAAAACTGTTTTTT. It codes for CASSLGGRTNEKLFF.

The V gene is TRBV28, the J gene TRBJ1-1; D may be TRBD1 (6 bases). This CDR3 is 15 amino acids long. Germline CDR1 and CDR2: MDHEN and SYDVKM. Trimming took off 6 bases at V and 3 bases at J, with 17 bases between the two ends. CDR3 region: CASRLRQAEDTEAFF. The CDR3 DNA sequence: TGTGCCAGCAGGCTCCGACAGGCCGAGGACACTGAAGCTTTCTTT.

The CDR3 DNA is TGTGCCAGCAGCCCTTACCCTACAGGGGCCCAAGAGACCCAGTACTTC. Protein: CASSPYPTGAQETQYF. V and J are TRBV7-8 and TRBJ2-5; TRBD1 matches at 7 bases. Per germline, CDR1 SGHVS and CDR2 FQNEAQ. V dropped 5 bases and J dropped 1; count of bases not matched to a gene: 10. This CDR3 comprises 16 residues.

The chain couples TRBV10-2 to TRBJ2-3; 8 bases line up with TRBD2. V dropped 2 bases and J dropped 4; count of bases not matched to a gene: 5. This CDR3 region has 15 residues. Germline V gives CDR1 WSHSY, CDR2 SAAADI. CDR3 sequence: CASSEGGSGADTQYF. The DNA of the CDR3 is TGCGCCAGCAGTGAGGGCGGTAGCGGGGCAGATACGCAGTATTTT.

The genes are TRBV18 and TRBJ1-5; the match to TRBD1 covers 9 bases. Per the germline V gene, CDR1 is KGHSH and CDR2 is LQKENI. The CDR3 spans 16 residues. Unmatched junction bases numbered 5, after V lost 0 bases and J lost 5 bases. This CDR3 reads CASSPPGQGEHQPQHF. Here the CDR3 DNA reads TGTGCCAGCTCACCACCGGGACAGGGAGAGCATCAGCCCCAGCATTTT.

The gene calls are TRBV7-9 and TRBJ1-5, with D possibly being TRBD1 (5 bases). The germline V and J ends were trimmed by 1 base and 4 bases, with 11 bases remaining between them. Germline CDR1 is SEHNR and CDR2 is FQNEAQ (reference sequence). The CDR3 runs to 15 residues. The CDR3 DNA sequence: TGTGCCAGCAGCTTAGGGGCAGGGAGGAATCAGCCCCAGCATTTT. Amino acids: CASSLGAGRNQPQHF.

There are a few counts of this clone. The genes are TRBV2 and TRBJ1-2; 7 bases match TRBD1. V shed 4 bases and J 10 bases; nucleotides not matched to a gene: 9. CDR3 size: 13 residues. Germline V gene data show CDR1 as SNHLY and CDR2 as FYNNEI. For the CDR3, the DNA is TGTGCCAGCAGTGGGGACAGTTTGAACCTCTACACCTTC. Residues: CASSGDSLNLYTF.

A word on this clone: With only one base between it and a far larger clone, this is likely a read error. The rearrangement uses TRBV2 and TRBJ2-7; D is unresolved. The CDR3 consists of 13 residues. Per the germline V gene, CDR1 is SNHLY and CDR2 is FYNNEI. This chain's CDR3 is CASSSNWSYKQYF. The CDR3 coding sequence is TGTGCCAGCAGTTCCAACTGGTCCTACAAGCAGTACTTC.

In this sample, this clone turned up a few times. A far larger clone is one base from this, pointing to a likely read error. Within the sample, other DNA sequences also encode this same CDR3. This chain joins TRBV19 and TRBJ2-7, with D maybe TRBD2 (5 bases). Germline CDR1 reads LNHDA; CDR2 reads SQIVND (reference sequence). CDR3 length: 15 residues. Trimming cost V 6 bases and J 3 bases, with 18 bases left between them. The CDR3 sequence is CASRARAGGFYEQYF. In DNA, the CDR3 is TGTGCCAGTAGGGCAAGAGCTGGAGGTTTCTACGAGCAGTACTTC.

The chain links TRBV5-6 to TRBJ1-3; D ambiguous. From germline, CDR1 is SGHDT and CDR2 YYEEEE. The CDR3 has 11 amino acids. With 3 bases removed from V and 2 bases from J, the gap between germline ends came to 0 bases. CDR3 protein: CASSSGNTIYF. In DNA, the CDR3 is TGTGCCAGCAGCTCTGGAAACACCATATATTTT. Complete variable domain (other parts from reference TRBV5-6 and TRBJ1-3): DAGVTQSPTHLIKTRGQQVTLRCSPKSGHDTVSWYQQALGQGPQFIFQYYEEEERQRGNFPDRFSGHQFPNYSSELNVNALLLGDSALYLCASSSGNTIYFGEGSWLTVV.

This chain uses TRBV11-2 with TRBJ2-3, with D maybe TRBD1 (6 bases). Trimming removed 5 bases at V and 4 bases at J, with 13 bases between. Looked up from germline, CDR1 is SGHAT and CDR2 is FQNNGV. This CDR3 is built from 14 residues. The DNA for the CDR3 is TGTGCCAGCAGCGACCCGGCAGGGGCAGATACGCAGTATTTT. Its translation: CASSDPAGADTQYF.

V gene TRBV2 combines with J gene TRBJ1-2; 7 positions match TRBD1. CDR1 is SNHLY, CDR2 FYNNEI, per germline. The trim removed 8 bases at V and 2 bases at J, leaving 14 bases unmatched. CDR3 length: 16 amino acids. The CDR3 DNA reads as TGTGCCAGCGCTCCTGGGGGGACAGCGCGGAACTATGGCTACACCTTC. This sequence encodes CASAPGGTARNYGYTF.

CDR3 DNA sequence: TGTGCCTGCCTGACAGGGTACCTCTATGGCTACACCTTC. It specifies CACLTGYLYGYTF. The chain combines TRBV30 with TRBJ1-2, with 7 positions matching TRBD1. Unmatched junction bases numbered 8, after V lost 6 bases and J lost 4 bases. The CDR3 runs 13 residues. The germline gives CDR1 GTSNPN, CDR2 SVGIG (reference sequence).

Worth noting for this clone: Only one base separates this from a far larger clonotype, so it likely reflects a read error. The missing conserved phenylalanine or tryptophan at the end of this CDR3 makes a read error likely. The rearrangement joins TRBV28 to TRBJ2-7, with D tentatively TRBD1 (6 bases). The CDR3 is 14 amino acids. Germline CDR1 reads MDHEN; CDR2 reads SYDVKM. Trimming took off 10 bases at V and 2 bases at J, with 18 bases between the two ends. CDR3 loop: CATTGRLLTYEQYL. The DNA for the CDR3 is TGTGCCACCACAGGGCGACTTCTTACCTACGAGCAGTACCTC.

A remark on this clone: A far larger clone is one nucleotide away, so this likely arose from a read error. At the DNA level, this CDR3 is encoded by other sequences in the same sample as well. The chain has TRBV30 and TRBJ1-4; weak D call: TRBD1 (5 bases). This CDR3 has 14 amino acids. Per germline, CDR1 GTSNPN and CDR2 SVGIG (reference sequence). CDR3 region: CAWNPGLGNEKLFF. The CDR3 nucleotides read TGTGCCTGGAATCCAGGGTTGGGTAATGAAAAACTATTTTTT.

The chain couples TRBV5-1 to TRBJ2-7, with TRBD2 matching 12 bases. With V trimmed by 4 bases and J by 6 bases, 5 bases remained unmatched. In germline, CDR1 is SGHRS, CDR2 YFSETQ. CDR3 length: 14 residues. CDR3: CASSKTSGSTEQYF. CDR3 DNA: TGCGCCAGCAGCAAGACTAGCGGGAGTACCGAGCAGTACTTC.

As to this clone: In the same sample, other DNA sequences code for this CDR3. V is TRBV5-4 and J is TRBJ1-4; a weak D match, TRBD1 (5 bases). Trimming left V 5 bases short and J 0 bases short, with 11 bases between. The CDR3 is 15 amino acids. In germline, CDR1 is SGHNT, CDR2 YYREEE (reference sequence). DNA of the CDR3: TGTGCCAGCAGTCCAGACAGATCAACTAATGAAAAACTGTTTTTT. Translation: CASSPDRSTNEKLFF.

Remarks on this clone: A far larger clone is one nucleotide away, so this likely arose from a read error. In this CDR3 the conserved last residue, phenylalanine or tryptophan, is missing, so a read error is likely. CDR3 sequence: CASSYSGTAVYEQYL. The DNA of the CDR3 is TGTGCCAGCAGTTACTCGGGGACAGCTGTGTACGAGCAGTACTTA. The rearrangement uses TRBV6-5 and TRBJ2-7; 7 nucleotides align to TRBD1. The germline V gene has CDR1 MNHEY and CDR2 SVGAGI. There are 15 residues in the CDR3. With V trimmed by 0 bases and J by 4 bases, 6 bases remained unmatched.

The CDR3 sequence: CASSSGTSGDNEQFF. CDR3 DNA: TGTGCCAGCAGTAGCGGGACTAGCGGCGACAATGAGCAGTTCTTC. The chain couples TRBV6-4 to TRBJ2-1, with 11 bases that match TRBD2. The CDR3 totals 15 residues. CDR1 MRHNA and CDR2 SNTAGT come from the germline V gene. V lost 5 bases, J lost 5 bases, and 5 bases stayed unmatched.

There are a few counts of this clone. The V and J genes are TRBV5-6 and TRBJ2-1; TRBD2 matches 9 bases. The CDR3 is 15 residues long. CDR1 SGHDT and CDR2 YYEEEE come from the germline V gene. The trim removed 2 bases at V and 4 bases at J, leaving 4 bases unmatched. In DNA form, the CDR3 reads TGTGCCAGCAGCTTACTAGCGGGCGTTTACAATGAGCAGTTCTTC. This codes for CASSLLAGVYNEQFF.

The genes are TRBV15 and TRBJ1-2; 8 nucleotides agree with TRBD1. The CDR3 extends over 15 amino acids. J lost 8 bases, V lost 0 bases, and 8 bases had no gene match. Germline V CDR1 and CDR2: LNHNV, YYDKDF (reference sequence). CDR3 sequence: CATSRDRGLTRGYTF. The CDR3 nucleotides are TGTGCCACCAGCAGAGACAGGGGGCTCACGAGGGGCTACACCTTC.